The 20 T cell receptor beta chains given below trace back to one sample, sequenced in a study of cytomegalovirus exposure and HLA in healthy donors. In the PCR, 60 Vbeta and 13 Jbeta primers were used. This table comes from immunoSEQ multiplex PCR, and its TCRdb copy is limited to in-frame clones, with some not included. This repertoire shows some 190,000 clones, 76% found once; its top ten account for about 1.5%. Sequencing was carried out using PBMCs. Every receptor here comes from a man aged 18-30 years in good health and CMV-seronegative.

V usage is TRBV11-2 and J usage is TRBJ2-1; 8 bases agree with TRBD2. The CDR3 has 15 amino acids. V lost 1 base to trimming and J lost 9 bases; unmatched junction nucleotides: 8. Germline values: CDR1 SGHAT, CDR2 FQNNGV. The CDR3: CASSLGLAGHGEQFF. CDR3 in DNA: TGTGCCAGCAGCTTAGGGCTAGCGGGTCACGGTGAGCAGTTCTTC.

The chain carries TRBV7-8 and TRBJ2-5; TRBD1 aligns across 7 bases. The germline V gene has CDR1 SGHVS and CDR2 FQNEAQ. The CDR3 length is 14 residues. Trimming removed 5 bases from V and 5 bases from J; junction bases left unmatched: 8. The CDR3 reads CASSPLTGTETQYF. As DNA, the CDR3 is TGTGCCAGCAGCCCCTTGACAGGGACGGAGACCCAGTACTTC.

V is TRBV10-3 and J is TRBJ2-7; 8 nucleotides match TRBD2. The CDR3 is made up of 14 amino acids. CDR1 is ENHRY, CDR2 SYGVKD, per germline. Losses at the gene ends were 11 bases for V and 5 bases for J; bases not matched to a gene: 14. The CDR3: CAASEAGVSNEQYF. The DNA of the CDR3 is TGTGCCGCAAGCGAAGCGGGAGTGAGCAACGAGCAGTACTTC.

J is TRBJ1-1 and V is TRBV10-3, with unresolved D. Germline V gives CDR1 ENHRY, CDR2 SYGVKD. V shed 4 bases and J shed 3 bases, with 9 bases lying between them. This CDR3 has 13 residues. Here the CDR3 reads CAISGSSYTEAFF. As DNA, the CDR3 is TGTGCCATCAGTGGGTCATCTTACACTGAAGCTTTCTTT.

The CDR3 sequence is CATIRQGRTYEQYF. The DNA for the CDR3 is TGTGCCACCATTAGACAGGGGCGGACCTACGAGCAGTACTTC. The J gene is TRBJ2-7, the V gene TRBV28, with 8 positions matching TRBD1. V dropped 10 bases and J dropped 2; count of bases not matched to a gene: 10. The CDR3 extends over 14 amino acids. Germline-derived CDR1 and CDR2 are MDHEN and SYDVKM.

This clone was picked up one time. The rearrangement uses TRBV5-4 and TRBJ2-7, with 14 positions matching TRBD2. The CDR3 runs 17 residues. Germline V gene lookup returns CDR1 SGHNT and CDR2 YYREEE (reference sequence). The J segment lost 7 bases and the V segment lost 4 bases, leaving 13 bases of the junction unmatched. The DNA for the CDR3 is TGTGCCAGCAGCCCGGGGACTAGCGGGAGCCCGATCCGGGAGCAGTACTTC. It translates to CASSPGTSGSPIREQYF.

The V gene is TRBV21-1, the J gene TRBJ2-7; the table assigns TRBD1, which was not confirmed against the DNA. TRBV21-1 is a pseudogene segment. The CDR3 runs to 16 residues. The DNA of the CDR3 is TGTGCCAGCAGCTATCTGGCAGGGCCTGCTGGCTACGAGCAGTACTTC. Protein sequence: CASSYLAGPAGYEQYF.

The chain links TRBV6-1 to TRBJ1-1; D is undetermined. Trimming removed 0 bases from V and 5 bases from J, with 4 bases in between. Germline assignment: CDR1 MNHNS and CDR2 SASEGT. This CDR3 region has 12 residues. CDR3 nucleotide sequence: TGTGCCAGCAGTGAAGCGTATACTGAAGCTTTCTTT. Translated, it gives CASSEAYTEAFF.

This chain uses TRBV7-8 with TRBJ2-2, with 9 bases lining up with TRBD2. The CDR3 covers 18 residues. Germline V gene data show CDR1 as SGHVS and CDR2 as FQNEAQ. The V and J ends lost 3 bases and 6 bases, in that order; junction bases with no gene match: 14. CDR3 in amino acids: CASSFFAGGSIRAGELFF. In nucleotides, the CDR3 is TGTGCCAGCAGCTTCTTCGCGGGGGGGAGTATTCGTGCCGGGGAGCTGTTTTTT.

This clone was counted only a few times. The chain has TRBV5-5 and TRBJ1-1; D unresolved. V was shortened by 2 bases and J by 0 bases, with 8 bases between the two germline ends. The length of the CDR3 is 14 residues. Germline CDR1 reads SGHKS; CDR2 reads YYEKEE (reference sequence). The CDR3 region is CASSLAGMNTEAFF. CDR3 nucleotides: TGTGCCAGCAGCTTAGCAGGCATGAACACTGAAGCTTTCTTT.

This chain connects TRBV5-1 to TRBJ2-5; 15 bases fit TRBD2. The CDR3 runs 19 residues. J gave up 1 base and V 4 bases, and 11 bases lay outside the gene matches. CDR1 is SGHRS, CDR2 YFSETQ, per germline. CDR3 DNA sequence: TGCGCCAGCAGCCAAACCCGCGGGACTAGCGGGGGGCCCCAAGAGACCCAGTACTTC. Translating gives CASSQTRGTSGGPQETQYF.

The rearrangement joins TRBV7-6 to TRBJ2-3; 8 nucleotides line up with TRBD2. Germline trimming cut 3 bases from V and 2 bases from J; bases unmatched to any gene: 7. Looked up from germline, CDR1 is SGHVS and CDR2 is FNYEAQ. There are 16 residues in the CDR3. This chain's CDR3 is CASSFVPGLDTDTQYF. As DNA, the CDR3 is TGTGCCAGCAGCTTCGTCCCGGGACTAGACACAGATACGCAGTATTTT. The whole variable domain, filled in from reference TRBV7-6 and TRBJ2-3, reads GAGVSQSPRYKVTKRGQDVALRCDPISGHVSLYWYRQALGQGPEFLTYFNYEAQQDKSGLPNDRFSAERPEGSISTLTIQRTEQRDSAMYRCASSFVPGLDTDTQYFGPGTRLTVL.

The CDR3 protein is CAWRREGFNSPLHF. The DNA of the CDR3 is TGTGCCTGGAGGAGGGAAGGGTTTAATTCACCCCTCCACTTT. The rearrangement joins TRBV30 to TRBJ1-6, with no clear D. The CDR3 sequence is 14 residues long. Germline lookup yields CDR1 GTSNPN and CDR2 SVGIG (reference sequence). V gave up 3 bases and J gave up 6 bases, with 12 bases separating them.

The chain joins TRBV30 to TRBJ2-1; D perhaps matches TRBD2 (6 bases). V was pared by 6 bases and J by 6 bases, with 15 bases between. The CDR3 consists of 13 residues. CDR1 is GTSNPN and CDR2 is SVGIG in the germline V gene (reference sequence). CDR3 loop: CACPAGPFNEQFF. The CDR3 coding sequence is TGTGCCTGCCCCGCGGGGCCATTCAATGAGCAGTTCTTC.

This clone has just a few counts. The chain links TRBV28 to TRBJ1-2, with 7 nucleotides matching TRBD1. Germline-derived CDR1 and CDR2 are MDHEN and SYDVKM. There are 15 residues in the CDR3. The J segment lost 2 bases and the V segment lost 4 bases, leaving 7 bases of the junction unmatched. Written as DNA, the CDR3 is TGTGCCAGCAGTTCCACAGGGGAAGTCAACTATGGCTACACCTTC. Encoded protein: CASSSTGEVNYGYTF.

The rearrangement uses TRBV2 and TRBJ2-3, with TRBD2 matching over 9 bases. Per the germline V gene, CDR1 is SNHLY and CDR2 is FYNNEI. Unmatched junction bases numbered 7, after V lost 2 bases and J lost 1 base. The CDR3 is 17 amino acids. CDR3 sequence reads: CASSELLAGARTDTQYF. The CDR3 nucleotides read TGTGCCAGCAGTGAATTATTAGCGGGAGCGCGCACAGATACGCAGTATTTT.

The chain is built from TRBV7-9 and TRBJ1-1; D not certain. The germline V gene encodes CDR1 SEHNR and CDR2 FQNEAQ (reference sequence). V dropped 10 bases and J dropped 1 base, with 10 bases sitting between them. CDR3 length equals 12 residues. The CDR3 DNA reads TGTGCCACCGGGGTGAGGAACACTGAAGCTTTCTTT. Its translation is CATGVRNTEAFF.

The chain joins TRBV7-6 to TRBJ2-2, with D perhaps TRBD1 (5 bases). The V end lost 9 bases, the J end lost 5 bases, and 16 bases lay between the germline ends. The CDR3 sequence is 14 residues long. Germline CDR1 is SGHVS and CDR2 is FNYEAQ. The CDR3 reads CASTDTLGTGELFF. In DNA, the CDR3 is TGTGCCAGTACGGACACCCTCGGAACCGGGGAGCTGTTTTTT.

The chain is built from TRBV2 and TRBJ2-2, with a tentative D call TRBD1 (5 bases). Germline CDR1 is SNHLY and CDR2 is FYNNEI. The CDR3 has 15 amino acids. The ends were cut back, 2 bases at V and 2 bases at J, with 9 bases in the middle. The DNA of the CDR3 is TGTGCCAGCAGTGAACGCAGGGCAAACACCGGGGAGCTGTTTTTT. It specifies CASSERRANTGELFF.

The chain carries TRBV5-1 and TRBJ1-6, with unresolved D. CDR1 is SGHRS and CDR2 is YFSETQ in the germline V gene. Trimming pared 0 bases from V and 4 bases from J, leaving 8 bases between. The length of the CDR3 is 15 residues. The DNA of the CDR3 is TGCGCCAGCAGCTTGGAGGCGGCTTATAATTCACCCCTCCACTTT. Translating it yields CASSLEAAYNSPLHF.